This T cell receptor (beta chain) was identified during a study of PD-1 blockade in mismatch repair-deficient tumors. As to this clone: Its cognate antigen is unknown.

The study, taken as a whole, reports: Tumor-resident clones, often absent from pretreatment blood, expanded after pembrolizumab and then contracted.

Sequencing used immunoSEQ multiplex PCR; TCRdb keeps in-frame clones, though not all of them. The profile shows around 120,000 clones, around 86% of them singletons. Per the germline V gene, CDR1 is MNHNS and CDR2 is SASEGT. The CDR3 runs 14 residues. The ends were cut back, 6 bases at V and 4 bases at J, with 15 bases in the middle. This specimen was peripheral blood, taken 44 weeks after starting pembrolizumab. The chain combines TRBV6-1 with TRBJ1-1; tentatively, D is TRBD1 (6 bases). The TCR originated in an adult with mismatch repair-deficient cancer. For the CDR3, the DNA is TGTGCCAGCAGCCTACAGGGATCAGCCACTGAAGCTTTCTTT. It translates to CASSLQGSATEAFF.